This T cell receptor (beta chain) emerged from a study of T-cell memory formation after mild COVID-19. Study overall: TCR clusters showed largely donor specificity. Study-level points and caveats: Memory cells collected pre-infection included some clones that later responded, suggesting cross-reactive memory joined. There was a balanced CD4/CD8 profile in clones contracting day 15 to 85, and later expanders leaned CD4+.

The CDR3 runs 14 residues. Germline values: CDR1 SGHNT, CDR2 YYREEE (reference sequence). Trimming pared 3 bases from V and 0 bases from J, leaving 9 bases between. The table lists this clonotype with a few counts. Its target is unknown. In TCRdb, the 5' RACE reads were re-called with MiXCR into one record per CDR3 protein. The sample lists about 350,000 distinct CDR3 sequences, about 20% occurring once. This clonotype originated in a man in his late teens or twenties who had mild COVID-19 (a few samples of this study predate the infection). Cell type and time point are not known. V usage is TRBV5-4 and J usage is TRBJ1-2; D is uncertain. Source material: PBMCs or a T cell subset sorted from them (not recorded which). This chain's CDR3 is CASSSFGANYGYTF. The CDR3 DNA sequence: TGTGCCAGCAGCTCATTCGGGGCTAACTATGGCTACACCTTC.